What follows are 2 T cell receptor beta chains derived from one specimen sequenced in a study of cytomegalovirus exposure and HLA in healthy donors. The PCR used 60 Vbeta and 13 Jbeta primers. Using immunoSEQ multiplex PCR, the repertoire was profiled, and TCRdb retains in-frame clones only, with some absent. Among 100,000 or so clones listed, about 79% were seen once. The sample taken for sequencing was PBMCs. The receptors come from a female donor in good health and CMV-seropositive.

The chain couples TRBV6-1 to TRBJ2-3; 9 bases line up with TRBD2. CDR1 MNHNS and CDR2 SASEGT come from the germline V gene. Trimming removed 1 base from V and 2 bases from J; junction bases left unmatched: 4. CDR3 size: 16 residues. CDR3 sequence (DNA): TGTGCCAGCAGTGAAGGGCGGGAGGGCCCCACAGATACGCAGTATTTT. It translates to CASSEGREGPTDTQYF.

The CDR3 spells CASSFSGRETEAFF. CDR3 nucleotide sequence: TGTGCCAGCAGTTTCTCGGGGCGGGAAACTGAAGCTTTCTTT. This rearrangement joins TRBV6-5 to TRBJ1-1; perhaps TRBD1 as D (5 bases). Germline V gives CDR1 MNHEY, CDR2 SVGAGI. V was shortened by 4 bases and J by 5 bases, with 14 bases between the two germline ends. The CDR3 length is 14 residues.